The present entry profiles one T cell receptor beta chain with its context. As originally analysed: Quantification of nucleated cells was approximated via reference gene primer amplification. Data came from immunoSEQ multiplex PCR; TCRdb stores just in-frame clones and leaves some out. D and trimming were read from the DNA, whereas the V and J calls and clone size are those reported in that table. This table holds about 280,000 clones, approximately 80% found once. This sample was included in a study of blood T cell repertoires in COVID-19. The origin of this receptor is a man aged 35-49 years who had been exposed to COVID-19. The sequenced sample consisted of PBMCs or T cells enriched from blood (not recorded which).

CDR3 in amino acids: CASRGTSGRYADTQYF. CDR3 DNA: TGTGCCAGCAGGGGGACTAGCGGGAGATACGCAGATACGCAGTATTTT. The chain links TRBV25-1 to TRBJ2-3, with 14 bases fitting TRBD2. The J segment lost 4 bases and the V segment lost 6 bases, leaving 6 bases of the junction unmatched. Germline V gene data show CDR1 as MGHDK and CDR2 as SYGVNS. The CDR3 is 16 amino acids.